What follows are 2 T cell receptor beta chains derived from one specimen sequenced in a study of cytomegalovirus exposure and HLA in healthy donors. The study ran its PCR with 60 Vbeta and 13 Jbeta primers. TCRdb's table, derived via immunoSEQ multiplex PCR, lists solely in-frame clones and lacks some. Among around 98,000 clones listed, roughly 81% were seen once. The sequenced material came from PBMCs. The receptors were gathered from a man between 35 and 55 years old in good health and CMV-seronegative.

This clone has a single count. V and J are TRBV6-1 and TRBJ2-1, with D tentatively TRBD1 (6 bases). The germline V gene encodes CDR1 MNHNS and CDR2 SASEGT. The CDR3 runs to 11 residues. The germline V and J ends were trimmed by 10 bases and 13 bases, with 17 bases remaining between them. CDR3 residues: CATPSGTSQFF. The CDR3 coding sequence is TGTGCCACCCCCTCCGGGACAAGTCAGTTCTTC.

This clone came up once. The chain uses TRBV6-5 and TRBJ2-1; tentative D call: TRBD2 (5 bases). V lost 6 bases, J lost 1 base, and 10 bases lay in between. Per germline, CDR1 MNHEY and CDR2 SVGAGI. This CDR3 region has 14 residues. The DNA of the CDR3 is TGTGCCAGCAGACCGGGGTCTTCCTACAATGAGCAGTTCTTC. This codes for CASRPGSSYNEQFF.